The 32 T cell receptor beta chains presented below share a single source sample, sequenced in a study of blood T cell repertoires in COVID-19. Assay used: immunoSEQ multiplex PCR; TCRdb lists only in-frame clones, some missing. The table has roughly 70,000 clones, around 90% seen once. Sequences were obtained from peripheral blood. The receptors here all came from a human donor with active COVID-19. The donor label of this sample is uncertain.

CDR3 sequence reads: CASSAGGTSGETQYF. CDR3 nucleotide sequence: TGTGCCAGCAGTGCCGGTGGGACTTCAGGAGAGACCCAGTACTTC. This chain links TRBV6-4 with TRBJ2-5; D may be TRBD2 (6 bases). The CDR3 loop spans 15 amino acids. V dropped 4 bases and J dropped 4 bases, with 16 bases sitting between them. Germline-derived CDR1 and CDR2 are MRHNA and SNTAGT.

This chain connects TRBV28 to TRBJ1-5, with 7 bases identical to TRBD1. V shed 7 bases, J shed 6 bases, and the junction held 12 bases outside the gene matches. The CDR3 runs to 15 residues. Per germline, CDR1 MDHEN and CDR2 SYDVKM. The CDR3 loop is CASILSQGMGQPQHF. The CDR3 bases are TGTGCCAGCATCCTTTCACAGGGGATGGGTCAGCCCCAGCATTTT.

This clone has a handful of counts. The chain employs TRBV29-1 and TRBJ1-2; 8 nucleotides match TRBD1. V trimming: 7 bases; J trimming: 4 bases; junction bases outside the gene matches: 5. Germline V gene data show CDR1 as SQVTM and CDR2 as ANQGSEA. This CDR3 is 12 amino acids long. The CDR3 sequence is CSAGGAVYGYTF. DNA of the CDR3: TGCAGCGCAGGGGGCGCCGTCTATGGCTACACCTTC.

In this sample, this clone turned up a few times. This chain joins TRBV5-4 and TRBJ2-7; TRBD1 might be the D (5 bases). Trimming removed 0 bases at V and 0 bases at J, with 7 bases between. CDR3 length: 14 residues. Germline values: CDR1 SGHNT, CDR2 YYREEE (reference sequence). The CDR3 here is CASSLGGLSYEQYF. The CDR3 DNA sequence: TGTGCCAGCAGCTTGGGGGGCCTCTCCTACGAGCAGTACTTC.

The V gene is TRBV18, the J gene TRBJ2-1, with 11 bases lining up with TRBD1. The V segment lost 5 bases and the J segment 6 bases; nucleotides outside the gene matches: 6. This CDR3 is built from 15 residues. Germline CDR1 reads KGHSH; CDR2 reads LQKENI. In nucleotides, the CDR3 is TGTGCCAGCTCATCGACGGACAGGGGGCCCAATGAGCAGTTCTTC. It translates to CASSSTDRGPNEQFF.

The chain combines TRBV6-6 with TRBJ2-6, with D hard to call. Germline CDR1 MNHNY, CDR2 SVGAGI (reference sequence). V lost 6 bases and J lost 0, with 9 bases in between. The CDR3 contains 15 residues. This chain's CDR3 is CASSIGSSGANVLTF. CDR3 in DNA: TGTGCCAGCAGCATCGGTAGCTCTGGGGCCAACGTCCTGACTTTC.

CDR3 bases: TGTGCCAGCAGCCCCGGACAGGGGGCAAGATACGAGCAGTACTTC. Its protein is CASSPGQGARYEQYF. This chain joins TRBV7-7 and TRBJ2-7; 11 nucleotides agree with TRBD1. Germline loops: CDR1 SSHAT, CDR2 FNYEAQ (reference sequence). CDR3 length: 15 residues. Losses at the gene ends were 5 bases for V and 4 bases for J; bases not matched to a gene: 7.

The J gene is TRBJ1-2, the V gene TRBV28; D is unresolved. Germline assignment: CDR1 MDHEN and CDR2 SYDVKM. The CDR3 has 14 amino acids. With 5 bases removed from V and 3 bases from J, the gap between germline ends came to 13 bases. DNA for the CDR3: TGTGCCAGCAGTCCGCTTGGGGAGGACTATGGCTACACCTTC. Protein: CASSPLGEDYGYTF.

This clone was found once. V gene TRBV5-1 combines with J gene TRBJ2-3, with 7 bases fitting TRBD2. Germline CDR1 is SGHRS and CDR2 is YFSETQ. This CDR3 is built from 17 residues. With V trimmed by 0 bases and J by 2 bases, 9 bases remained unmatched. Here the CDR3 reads CASSLAGTTSFTDTQYF. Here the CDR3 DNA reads TGCGCCAGCAGCTTGGCGGGGACTACAAGTTTCACAGATACGCAGTATTTT. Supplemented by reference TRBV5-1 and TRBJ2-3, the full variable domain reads KAGVTQTPRYLIKTRGQQVTLSCSPISGHRSVSWYQQTPGQGLQFLFEYFSETQRNKGNFPGRFSGRQFSNSRSEMNVSTLELGDSALYLCASSLAGTTSFTDTQYFGPGTRLTVL.

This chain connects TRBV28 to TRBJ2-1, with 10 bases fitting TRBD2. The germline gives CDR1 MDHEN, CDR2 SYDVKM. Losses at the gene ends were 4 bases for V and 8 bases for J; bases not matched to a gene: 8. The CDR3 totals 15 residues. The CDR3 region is CASSYPLAGRDEQFF. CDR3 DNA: TGTGCCAGCAGTTATCCACTAGCGGGACGGGATGAGCAGTTCTTC.

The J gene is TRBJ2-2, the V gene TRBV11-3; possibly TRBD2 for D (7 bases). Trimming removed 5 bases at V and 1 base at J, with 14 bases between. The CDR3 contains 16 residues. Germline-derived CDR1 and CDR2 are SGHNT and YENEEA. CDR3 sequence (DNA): TGTGCCAGCAGCCGGGGGGCCAGCGGGAACACCGGGGAGCTGTTTTTT. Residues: CASSRGASGNTGELFF.

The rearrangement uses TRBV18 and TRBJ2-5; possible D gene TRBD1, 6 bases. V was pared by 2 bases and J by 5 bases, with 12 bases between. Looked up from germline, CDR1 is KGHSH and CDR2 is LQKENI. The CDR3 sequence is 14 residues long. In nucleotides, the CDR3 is TGTGCCAGCTCACCAGCAGGGGCGGTGGAGACCCAGTACTTC. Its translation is CASSPAGAVETQYF.

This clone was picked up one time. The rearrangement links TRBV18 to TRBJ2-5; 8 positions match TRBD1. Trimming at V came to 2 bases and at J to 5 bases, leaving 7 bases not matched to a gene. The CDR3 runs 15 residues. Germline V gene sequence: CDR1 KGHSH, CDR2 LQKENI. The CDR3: CASSPGQGGGETQYF. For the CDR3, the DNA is TGTGCCAGCTCACCAGGACAGGGAGGAGGGGAGACCCAGTACTTC.

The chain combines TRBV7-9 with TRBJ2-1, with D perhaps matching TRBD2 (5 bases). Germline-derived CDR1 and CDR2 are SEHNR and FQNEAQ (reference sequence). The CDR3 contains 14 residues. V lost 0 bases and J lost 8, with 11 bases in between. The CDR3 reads CASSLAPPDYEQFF. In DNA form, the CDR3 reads TGTGCCAGCAGCTTAGCCCCCCCGGACTATGAGCAGTTCTTC.

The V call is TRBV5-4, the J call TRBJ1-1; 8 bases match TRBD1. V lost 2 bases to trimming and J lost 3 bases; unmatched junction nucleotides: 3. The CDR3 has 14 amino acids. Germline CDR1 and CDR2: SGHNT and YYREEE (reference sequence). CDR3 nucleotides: TGTGCCAGCAGCTTACAGGGGGTGGACACTGAAGCTTTCTTT. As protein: CASSLQGVDTEAFF. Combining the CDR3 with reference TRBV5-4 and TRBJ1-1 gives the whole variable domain ETGVTQSPTHLIKTRGQQVTLRCSSQSGHNTVSWYQQALGQGPQFIFQYYREEENGRGNFPPRFSGLQFPNYSSELNVNALELDDSALYLCASSLQGVDTEAFFGQGTRLTVV.

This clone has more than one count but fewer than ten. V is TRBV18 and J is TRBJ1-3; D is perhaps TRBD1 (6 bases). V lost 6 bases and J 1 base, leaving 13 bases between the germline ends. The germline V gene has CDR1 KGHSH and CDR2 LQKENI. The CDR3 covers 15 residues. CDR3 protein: CASSTSQGSGNTIYF. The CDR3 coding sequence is TGTGCCAGCTCGACATCCCAGGGGTCTGGAAACACCATATATTTT.

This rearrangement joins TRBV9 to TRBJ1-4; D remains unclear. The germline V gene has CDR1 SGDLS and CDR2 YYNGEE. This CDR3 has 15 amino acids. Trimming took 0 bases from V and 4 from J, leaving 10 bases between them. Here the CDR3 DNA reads TGTGCCAGCAGCGTAGGGGTACAGCATAATGAAAAACTGTTTTTT. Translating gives CASSVGVQHNEKLFF.

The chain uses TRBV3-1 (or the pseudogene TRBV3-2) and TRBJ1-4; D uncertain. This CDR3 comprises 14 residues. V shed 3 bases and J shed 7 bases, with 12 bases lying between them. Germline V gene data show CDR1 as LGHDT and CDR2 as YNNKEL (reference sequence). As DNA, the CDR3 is TGTGCCAGCAGCCACTCCGGGTCCGGTGAAAAACTGTTTTTT. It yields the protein CASSHSGSGEKLFF.

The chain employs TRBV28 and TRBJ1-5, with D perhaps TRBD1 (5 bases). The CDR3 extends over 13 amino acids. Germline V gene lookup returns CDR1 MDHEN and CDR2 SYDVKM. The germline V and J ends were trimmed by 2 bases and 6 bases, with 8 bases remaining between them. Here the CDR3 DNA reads TGTGCCAGCAGTTTACAGGGCCCTCAGCCCCAGCATTTT. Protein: CASSLQGPQPQHF.

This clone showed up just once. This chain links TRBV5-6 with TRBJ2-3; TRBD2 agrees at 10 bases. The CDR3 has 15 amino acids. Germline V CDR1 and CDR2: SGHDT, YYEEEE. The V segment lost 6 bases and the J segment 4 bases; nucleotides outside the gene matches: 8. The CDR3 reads CASIRASGSSDTQYF. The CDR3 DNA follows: TGTGCCAGCATCCGAGCTAGCGGGAGTTCAGATACGCAGTATTTT.

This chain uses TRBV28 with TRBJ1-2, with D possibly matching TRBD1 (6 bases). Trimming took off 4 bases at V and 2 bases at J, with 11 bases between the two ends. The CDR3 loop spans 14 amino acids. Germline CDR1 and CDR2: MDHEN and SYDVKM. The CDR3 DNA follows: TGTGCCAGCAGTTCTACCGGGACAAACTATGGCTACACCTTC. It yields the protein CASSSTGTNYGYTF.

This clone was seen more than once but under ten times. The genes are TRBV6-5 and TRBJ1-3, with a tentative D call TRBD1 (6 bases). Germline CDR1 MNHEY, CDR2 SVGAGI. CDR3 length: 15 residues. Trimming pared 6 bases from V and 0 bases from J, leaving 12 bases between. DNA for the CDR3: TGTGCCAGCAGGAGGGGACAAATCTCTGGAAACACCATATATTTT. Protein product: CASRRGQISGNTIYF.

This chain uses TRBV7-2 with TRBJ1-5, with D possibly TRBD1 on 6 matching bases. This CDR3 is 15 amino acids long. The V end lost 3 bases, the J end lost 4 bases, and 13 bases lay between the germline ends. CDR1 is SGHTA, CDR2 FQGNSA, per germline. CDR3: CASSFGTPANQPQHF. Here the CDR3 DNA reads TGTGCCAGCAGCTTCGGGACACCCGCTAATCAGCCCCAGCATTTT.

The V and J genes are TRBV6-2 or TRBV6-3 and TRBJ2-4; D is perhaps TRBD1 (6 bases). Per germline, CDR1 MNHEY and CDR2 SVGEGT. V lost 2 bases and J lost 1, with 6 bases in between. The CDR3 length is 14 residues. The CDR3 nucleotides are TGTGCCAGCAGTTACCAGGGGGCCAAAAACATTCAGTACTTC. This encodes CASSYQGAKNIQYF.

The CDR3 sequence: CASSLTAGLYEQYF. CDR3 DNA sequence: TGTGCCAGCAGTCTCACAGCCGGTCTCTACGAGCAGTACTTC. The gene calls are TRBV28 and TRBJ2-7; D not resolved. Germline-derived CDR1 and CDR2 are MDHEN and SYDVKM. Trimming removed 5 bases at V and 3 bases at J, with 14 bases between. This CDR3 is built from 14 residues.

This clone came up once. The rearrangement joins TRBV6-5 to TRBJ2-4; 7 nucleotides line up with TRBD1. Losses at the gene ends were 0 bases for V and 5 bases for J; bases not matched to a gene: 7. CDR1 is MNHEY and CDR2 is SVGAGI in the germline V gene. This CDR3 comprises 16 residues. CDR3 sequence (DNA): TGTGCCAGCAGTTACTCGCCAGGGGGTCGGGAAAACATTCAGTACTTC. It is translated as CASSYSPGGRENIQYF.

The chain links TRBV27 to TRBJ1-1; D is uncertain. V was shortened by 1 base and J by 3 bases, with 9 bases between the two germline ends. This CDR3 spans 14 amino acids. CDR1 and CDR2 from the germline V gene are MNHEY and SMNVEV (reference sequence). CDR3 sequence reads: CASSLYSLHTEAFF. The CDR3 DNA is TGTGCCAGCAGTTTATACAGCCTACACACTGAAGCTTTCTTT.

The CDR3 nucleotides are TGTGCCAGCAGTCACCCGCGGAGGCAAGAGACCCAGTACTTC. It is translated as CASSHPRRQETQYF. V is TRBV6-2 or TRBV6-3 and J is TRBJ2-5, with a tentative D call TRBD2 (5 bases). V shed 5 bases and J shed 2 bases, with 12 bases lying between them. The CDR3 consists of 14 residues. Germline CDR1 reads MNHEY; CDR2 reads SVGEGT.

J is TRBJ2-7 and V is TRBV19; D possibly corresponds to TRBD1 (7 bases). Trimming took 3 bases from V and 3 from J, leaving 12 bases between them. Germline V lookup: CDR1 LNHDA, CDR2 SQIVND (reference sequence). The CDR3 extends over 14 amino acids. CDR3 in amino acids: CASSIGGGFYEQYF. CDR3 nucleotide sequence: TGTGCCAGTAGTATTGGAGGGGGCTTCTACGAGCAGTACTTC.

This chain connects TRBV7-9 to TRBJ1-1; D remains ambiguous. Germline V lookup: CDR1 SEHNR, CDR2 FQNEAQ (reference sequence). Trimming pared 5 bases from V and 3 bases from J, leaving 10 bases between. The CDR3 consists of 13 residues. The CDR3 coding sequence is TGTGCCAGCAGCCCCCCTGGCCACACTGAAGCTTTCTTT. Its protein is CASSPPGHTEAFF.

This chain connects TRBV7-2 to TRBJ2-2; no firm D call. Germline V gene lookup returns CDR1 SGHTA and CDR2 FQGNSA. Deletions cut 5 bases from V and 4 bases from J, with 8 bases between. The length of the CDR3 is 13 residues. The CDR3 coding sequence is TGTGCCAGCAGCCGGAGTGTCACCGGGGAGCTGTTTTTT. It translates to CASSRSVTGELFF. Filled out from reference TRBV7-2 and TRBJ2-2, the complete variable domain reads GAGVSQSPSNKVTEKGKDVELRCDPISGHTALYWYRQSLGQGLEFLIYFQGNSAPDKSGLPSDRFSAERTGGSVSTLTIQRTQQEDSAVYLCASSRSVTGELFFGEGSRLTVL.

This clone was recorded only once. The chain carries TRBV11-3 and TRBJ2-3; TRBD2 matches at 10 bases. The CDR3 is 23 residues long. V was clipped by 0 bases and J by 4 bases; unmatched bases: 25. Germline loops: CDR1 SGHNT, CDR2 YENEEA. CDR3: CASSLENPRMALAGAGSPDTQYF. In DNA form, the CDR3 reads TGTGCCAGCAGCTTAGAGAATCCCCGAATGGCGCTAGCGGGGGCCGGGAGTCCAGATACGCAGTATTTT.